One sample yielded the 31 T cell receptor beta chains listed below, sequenced in a study of OX40 agonist ivuxolimab in advanced cancers. Repertoires were generated with immunoSEQ multiplex PCR, while TCRdb's copy carries only in-frame clones and drops some. Here the sample spans 20,000 to 30,000 clones, 65% to 90% being singletons. Material: CD4+ or CD8+ T cells sorted from blood, obtained in a trial of the OX40 agonist ivuxolimab. These receptors originate from an adult with an advanced solid tumor such as melanoma, head and neck, liver or kidney cancer.

The gene calls are TRBV19 and TRBJ2-1; a possible D gene is TRBD1 (6 bases). There are 15 residues in the CDR3. Germline lookup yields CDR1 LNHDA and CDR2 SQIVND (reference sequence). The V gene lost 6 bases and the J gene lost 8 bases, with 20 bases spanning the gap. The CDR3 nucleotides read TGTGCCAGTAGGAGGAGGACAGACCCCTTCGATGAGCAGTTCTTC. As protein: CASRRRTDPFDEQFF.

The V and J genes are TRBV19 and TRBJ2-5; 9 nucleotides align to TRBD2. CDR1 and CDR2 (germline): LNHDA, SQIVND (reference sequence). J lost 3 bases, V lost 3 bases, and 8 bases had no gene match. CDR3 length: 16 amino acids. The CDR3 nucleotides read TGTGCCAGTAGTATTCGTCCCTTAGCGGGGGAAGAGACCCAGTACTTC. It encodes CASSIRPLAGEETQYF.

This rearrangement joins TRBV28 to TRBJ2-3; no clear D gene. CDR1 and CDR2 (germline): MDHEN, SYDVKM. V was shortened by 6 bases and J by 2 bases, with 15 bases between the two germline ends. The CDR3 length is 15 residues. The CDR3 sequence: CASRAGETTTDTQYF. CDR3 nucleotide sequence: TGTGCCAGCAGGGCCGGTGAAACCACCACAGATACGCAGTATTTT.

This clone was counted at least ten times. V usage is TRBV7-6 and J usage is TRBJ2-2; 7 bases are shared with TRBD2. The J segment lost 2 bases and the V segment lost 5 bases, leaving 8 bases of the junction unmatched. Per germline, CDR1 SGHVS and CDR2 FNYEAQ. The CDR3 is 16 amino acids. CDR3 protein: CASSPRAGPNTGELFF. DNA of the CDR3: TGTGCCAGCAGCCCCCGAGCGGGACCTAACACCGGGGAGCTGTTTTTT.

This chain links TRBV5-1 with TRBJ1-1; D perhaps matches TRBD1 (6 bases). Trimming stripped 2 bases from V and 6 bases from J, with 11 bases between. Germline V gene sequence: CDR1 SGHRS, CDR2 YFSETQ. This CDR3 contains 13 residues. CDR3 nucleotide sequence: TGCGCCAGCAGCTTTGGGGGGCTCGCTGAAGCTTTCTTT. It is translated as CASSFGGLAEAFF.

The CDR3 sequence: CSVETSGLPYEQYF. The CDR3 DNA reads as TGCAGCGTTGAGACTAGCGGGTTACCCTACGAGCAGTACTTC. The chain carries TRBV29-1 and TRBJ2-7, with TRBD2 matching over 10 bases. The CDR3 has 14 amino acids. Germline-derived CDR1 and CDR2 are SQVTM and ANQGSEA. With V trimmed by 3 bases and J by 2 bases, 4 bases remained unmatched.

V gene TRBV7-9 combines with J gene TRBJ2-7; a weak D match, TRBD2 (5 bases). CDR1 is SEHNR and CDR2 is FQNEAQ in the germline V gene (reference sequence). V shed 3 bases and J shed 5 bases, with 14 bases lying between them. This CDR3 comprises 14 residues. Written as DNA, the CDR3 is TGTGCCAGCAGCTTTTACGGACCGGAGGACGAGCAGTACTTC. Translated: CASSFYGPEDEQYF. Full variable domain (remainder filled in from reference TRBV7-9 and TRBJ2-7): DTGVSQNPRHKITKRGQNVTFRCDPISEHNRLYWYRQTLGQGPEFLTYFQNEAQLEKSRLLSDRFSAERPKGSFSTLEIQRTEQGDSAMYLCASSFYGPEDEQYFGPGTRLTVT.

The chain recombines TRBV2 with TRBJ1-6, with 8 positions matching TRBD1. The J segment lost 8 bases and the V segment lost 2 bases, leaving 2 bases of the junction unmatched. CDR1 and CDR2 from the germline V gene are SNHLY and FYNNEI. The CDR3 length is 14 residues. DNA of the CDR3: TGTGCCAGCAGTGAACGGACAGGGTATTCACCCCTCCACTTT. Translating it yields CASSERTGYSPLHF.

This clone was seen just once. This chain links TRBV30 with TRBJ2-7; D is undetermined. CDR1 is GTSNPN, CDR2 SVGIG, per germline (reference sequence). V lost 8 bases, J lost 5 bases, and 16 bases lay in between. This CDR3 region has 12 residues. The CDR3 protein is CARGREENEQYF. Here the CDR3 DNA reads TGTGCCCGCGGTCGTGAGGAGAACGAGCAGTACTTC.

The V gene is TRBV2, the J gene TRBJ2-1, with 8 bases matching TRBD1. V shed 5 bases and J 0 bases; nucleotides not matched to a gene: 3. The CDR3 is 15 residues long. Germline V gene sequence: CDR1 SNHLY, CDR2 FYNNEI. The CDR3 is CASSPTGGSYNEQFF. As DNA, the CDR3 is TGTGCCAGCAGTCCAACAGGGGGCTCCTACAATGAGCAGTTCTTC. The variable domain in full, completed from reference TRBV2 and TRBJ2-1, reads EPEVTQTPSHQVTQMGQEVILRCVPISNHLYFYWYRQILGQKVEFLVSFYNNEISEKSEIFDDQFSVERPDGSNFTLKIRSTKLEDSAMYFCASSPTGGSYNEQFFGPGTRLTVL.

CDR3 residues: CASSFRGLYEQYF. The CDR3 coding sequence is TGTGCCAGCAGTTTCAGGGGGTTGTATGAGCAGTACTTC. This chain links TRBV6-5 with TRBJ2-7; 7 nucleotides line up with TRBD1. Germline V gives CDR1 MNHEY, CDR2 SVGAGI. Trimming took 4 bases from V and 7 from J; bases not matched to a gene: 7. CDR3 length equals 13 residues.

The gene calls are TRBV28 and TRBJ1-5; 8 positions match TRBD1. Germline CDR1 reads MDHEN; CDR2 reads SYDVKM. The V segment lost 5 bases and the J segment 3 bases; nucleotides outside the gene matches: 6. This CDR3 contains 15 residues. The CDR3 DNA reads as TGTGCCAGCAGTGGGCAGGGGGCGGTCAATCAGCCCCAGCATTTT. This codes for CASSGQGAVNQPQHF.

CDR3 nucleotide sequence: TGTGCCAGCAGCTCTCCCGTTGAGGGGGCCCAAGAGACCCAGTACTTC. It yields the protein CASSSPVEGAQETQYF. J is TRBJ2-5 and V is TRBV7-6; 7 nucleotides line up with TRBD1. Trimming took 4 bases from V and 1 from J; bases not matched to a gene: 9. This CDR3 spans 16 amino acids. In germline, CDR1 is SGHVS, CDR2 FNYEAQ.

The table lists this clone with a count of one. The chain is built from TRBV4-1 and TRBJ2-1; 8 positions match TRBD2. Germline V gene sequence: CDR1 MGHRA, CDR2 YSYEKL. Trimming took 1 base from V and 3 from J; bases not matched to a gene: 2. The CDR3 is made up of 15 amino acids. CDR3 in amino acids: CASSQVAGGYNEQFF. Here the CDR3 DNA reads TGCGCCAGCAGCCAAGTGGCGGGGGGCTACAATGAGCAGTTCTTC.

J is TRBJ2-7 and V is TRBV21-1; the table's D gene call, TRBD1, was not cross checked with the DNA. TRBV21-1 counts as a pseudogene. There are 13 residues in the CDR3. The CDR3 region is CASSTGTVYAQYF. The CDR3 DNA sequence: TGTGCCAGCAGTACAGGGACCGTCTATGCGCAGTACTTC.

This sequence joins TRBV11-2 and TRBJ2-7, with 8 bases lining up with TRBD1. After removal of 6 bases from V and 5 bases from J, the junction contained 9 bases not matched to a gene. This CDR3 has 14 residues. The germline gives CDR1 SGHAT, CDR2 FQNNGV. The CDR3 DNA is TGTGCCAGCAGGGACGGACAGGGATCGCACGAGCAGTACTTC. The encoded protein is CASRDGQGSHEQYF. The full variable domain, rest sourced from reference TRBV11-2 and TRBJ2-7, is EAGVAQSPRYKIIEKRQSVAFWCNPISGHATLYWYQQILGQGPKLLIQFQNNGVVDDSQLPKDRFSAERLKGVDSTLKIQPAKLEDSAVYLCASRDGQGSHEQYFGPGTRLTVT.

The chain employs TRBV7-9 and TRBJ2-5; TRBD2 aligns across 8 bases. Trimming removed 4 bases from V and 2 bases from J; junction bases left unmatched: 6. The germline V gene encodes CDR1 SEHNR and CDR2 FQNEAQ (reference sequence). The CDR3 has 15 residues. In DNA, the CDR3 is TGTGCCAGCAGCTGGGGCGGGGGGCAGCAAGAGACCCAGTACTTC. As protein: CASSWGGGQQETQYF. Full variable domain (remainder filled in from reference TRBV7-9 and TRBJ2-5): DTGVSQNPRHKITKRGQNVTFRCDPISEHNRLYWYRQTLGQGPEFLTYFQNEAQLEKSRLLSDRFSAERPKGSFSTLEIQRTEQGDSAMYLCASSWGGGQQETQYFGPGTRLLVL.

This chain joins TRBV11-2 and TRBJ2-5; D gene ambiguous. Germline CDR1 reads SGHAT; CDR2 reads FQNNGV. Trimming removed 1 base from V and 2 bases from J, with 17 bases in between. The CDR3 runs 17 residues. The CDR3 DNA is TGTGCCAGCAGCTTAGTCCTAGAGGACGACCTTCAAGAGACCCAGTACTTC. As protein: CASSLVLEDDLQETQYF.

The rearrangement joins TRBV7-9 to TRBJ2-7; TRBD2 matches 12 bases. Germline trimming cut 2 bases from V and 5 bases from J; bases unmatched to any gene: 4. CDR3 length: 15 residues. CDR1 SEHNR and CDR2 FQNEAQ come from the germline V gene (reference sequence). CDR3 sequence reads: CASSLLTSGSNEQYF. The DNA of the CDR3 is TGTGCCAGCAGCTTATTGACTAGCGGGAGCAACGAGCAGTACTTC.

This clone appeared a few times. The J gene is TRBJ2-2, the V gene TRBV7-9; 14 bases are shared with TRBD2. Germline CDR1 SEHNR, CDR2 FQNEAQ (reference sequence). After removal of 5 bases from V and 7 bases from J, the junction contained 12 bases not matched to a gene. This CDR3 region has 18 residues. The chain's CDR3 is CASSPTRLAGGPGGELFF. The DNA of the CDR3 is TGTGCCAGCAGCCCCACCAGACTAGCGGGAGGGCCGGGCGGGGAGCTGTTTTTT.

This clone was seen just once. V and J are TRBV18 and TRBJ2-1; possibly TRBD1 or TRBD2 for D (5 bases each). Germline V gives CDR1 KGHSH, CDR2 LQKENI. This CDR3 region has 13 residues. V was cut by 3 bases and J by 6 bases, with 9 bases left in between. The CDR3 sequence is CASSPAGTNEQFF. As DNA, the CDR3 is TGTGCCAGCTCACCCGCTGGGACCAATGAGCAGTTCTTC.

In its sample, this clone is medium-sized. The CDR3 loop reads CASSIRSGGYNEQFF. CDR3 sequence (DNA): TGTGCCAGTAGTATAAGGAGCGGGGGTTACAATGAGCAGTTCTTC. The rearrangement links TRBV19 to TRBJ2-1, with TRBD2 matching 8 bases. Losses at the gene ends were 2 bases for V and 4 bases for J; bases not matched to a gene: 4. The germline V gene encodes CDR1 LNHDA and CDR2 SQIVND (reference sequence). This CDR3 region has 15 residues.

The gene calls are TRBV5-4 and TRBJ2-7; a weak D match, TRBD1 (6 bases). V dropped 0 bases and J dropped 6 bases, with 13 bases sitting between them. Germline V gives CDR1 SGHNT, CDR2 YYREEE (reference sequence). The CDR3 spans 14 residues. DNA of the CDR3: TGTGCCAGCAGCTTGGCAGGGGACCTGACCGAGCAGTACTTC. As protein: CASSLAGDLTEQYF.

This clone came up once. This chain links TRBV29-1 with TRBJ2-7; D is possibly TRBD1 (6 bases). The germline gives CDR1 SQVTM, CDR2 ANQGSEA. The length of the CDR3 is 15 residues. The V gene lost 3 bases and the J gene lost 1 base, with 16 bases spanning the gap. The CDR3: CSVEEDRAPSYEQYF. The CDR3 DNA sequence: TGCAGCGTTGAGGAGGACAGAGCTCCGTCCTACGAGCAGTACTTC.

The chain carries TRBV11-2 and TRBJ2-1; D remains ambiguous. The CDR3 totals 16 residues. CDR1 and CDR2 from the germline V gene are SGHAT and FQNNGV. V gave up 1 base and J gave up 0 bases, with 10 bases separating them. The CDR3 here is CASSLAWGSSYNEQFF. In DNA, the CDR3 is TGTGCCAGCAGCTTAGCTTGGGGAAGCTCCTACAATGAGCAGTTCTTC. Complete variable domain (other parts from reference TRBV11-2 and TRBJ2-1): EAGVAQSPRYKIIEKRQSVAFWCNPISGHATLYWYQQILGQGPKLLIQFQNNGVVDDSQLPKDRFSAERLKGVDSTLKIQPAKLEDSAVYLCASSLAWGSSYNEQFFGPGTRLTVL.

This chain joins TRBV6-6 and TRBJ2-7; D remains ambiguous. Between the trimmed V and J ends, which lost 6 bases and 1 base, there was a span of 10 bases. The CDR3 extends over 13 amino acids. Germline V gene sequence: CDR1 MNHNY, CDR2 SVGAGI (reference sequence). CDR3 in DNA: TGTGCCAGCAGGGAGTGGAATTCCTACGAGCAGTACTTC. It codes for CASREWNSYEQYF.

Details on this clone: One junction end does not reproduce the germline sequence, and a read error may be involved. The V and J genes are TRBV27 and TRBJ2-7; possibly TRBD2 for D (6 bases). The CDR3 runs 16 residues. The V gene's germline CDR1 is MNHEY and CDR2 SMNVEV (reference sequence). CDR3 DNA sequence: TGTGCCAGCAGTTTATCCCAACTAGCACCCTCCTTCGAGCAGTACTTC. Protein sequence: CASSLSQLAPSFEQYF.

The chain uses TRBV27 and TRBJ2-2; D possibly corresponds to TRBD2 (5 bases). This CDR3 contains 16 residues. CDR1 is MNHEY, CDR2 SMNVEV, per germline (reference sequence). The V gene lost 4 bases and the J gene lost 1 base, with 13 bases spanning the gap. The DNA of the CDR3 is TGTGCCAGCAGTTATCTAGCCGGGGTGAACACCGGGGAGCTGTTTTTT. Translated: CASSYLAGVNTGELFF.

The rearrangement uses TRBV2 and TRBJ2-1; 9 bases line up with TRBD2. The CDR3 runs to 14 residues. The trim removed 4 bases at V and 4 bases at J, leaving 2 bases unmatched. Germline V gives CDR1 SNHLY, CDR2 FYNNEI. DNA for the CDR3: TGTGCCAGCAGTGCCCTAGCGGGGTACAATGAGCAGTTCTTC. It codes for CASSALAGYNEQFF. Looking up the rest from reference TRBV2 and TRBJ2-1 gives the full variable domain: EPEVTQTPSHQVTQMGQEVILRCVPISNHLYFYWYRQILGQKVEFLVSFYNNEISEKSEIFDDQFSVERPDGSNFTLKIRSTKLEDSAMYFCASSALAGYNEQFFGPGTRLTVL.

This clone appeared a single time. The chain recombines TRBV28 with TRBJ1-5; D is undetermined. The germline V gene encodes CDR1 MDHEN and CDR2 SYDVKM. The V end lost 6 bases, the J end lost 5 bases, and 14 bases lay between the germline ends. The CDR3 runs 14 residues. In nucleotides, the CDR3 is TGTGCCAGCAGCTATTTAGAAGGAGATCAGCCCCAGCATTTT. It encodes CASSYLEGDQPQHF.

The chain joins TRBV6-4 to TRBJ2-6, with D perhaps matching TRBD2 (6 bases). Germline V gene sequence: CDR1 MRHNA, CDR2 SNTAGT. V dropped 2 bases and J dropped 4 bases, with 9 bases sitting between them. The length of the CDR3 is 15 residues. CDR3 in amino acids: CASSDGRSGANVLTF. CDR3 nucleotides: TGTGCCAGCAGTGACGGGAGGTCCGGGGCCAACGTCCTGACTTTC.